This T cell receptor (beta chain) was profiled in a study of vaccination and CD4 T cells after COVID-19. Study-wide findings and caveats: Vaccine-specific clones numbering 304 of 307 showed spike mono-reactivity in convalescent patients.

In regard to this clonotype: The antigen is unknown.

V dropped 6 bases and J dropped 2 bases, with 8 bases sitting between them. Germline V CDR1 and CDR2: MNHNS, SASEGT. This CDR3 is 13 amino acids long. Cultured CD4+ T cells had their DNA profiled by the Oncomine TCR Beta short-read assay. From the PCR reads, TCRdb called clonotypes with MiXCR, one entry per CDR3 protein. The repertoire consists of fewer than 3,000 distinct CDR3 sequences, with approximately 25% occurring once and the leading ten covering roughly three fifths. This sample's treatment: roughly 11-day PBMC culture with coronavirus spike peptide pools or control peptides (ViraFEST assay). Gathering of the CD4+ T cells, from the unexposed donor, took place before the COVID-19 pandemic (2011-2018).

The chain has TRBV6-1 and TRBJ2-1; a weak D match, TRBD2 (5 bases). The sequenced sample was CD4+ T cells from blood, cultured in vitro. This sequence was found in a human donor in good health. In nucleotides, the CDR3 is TGTGCCAGCAGACTAGGGCCCTACAATGAGCAGTTCTTC. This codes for CASRLGPYNEQFF.